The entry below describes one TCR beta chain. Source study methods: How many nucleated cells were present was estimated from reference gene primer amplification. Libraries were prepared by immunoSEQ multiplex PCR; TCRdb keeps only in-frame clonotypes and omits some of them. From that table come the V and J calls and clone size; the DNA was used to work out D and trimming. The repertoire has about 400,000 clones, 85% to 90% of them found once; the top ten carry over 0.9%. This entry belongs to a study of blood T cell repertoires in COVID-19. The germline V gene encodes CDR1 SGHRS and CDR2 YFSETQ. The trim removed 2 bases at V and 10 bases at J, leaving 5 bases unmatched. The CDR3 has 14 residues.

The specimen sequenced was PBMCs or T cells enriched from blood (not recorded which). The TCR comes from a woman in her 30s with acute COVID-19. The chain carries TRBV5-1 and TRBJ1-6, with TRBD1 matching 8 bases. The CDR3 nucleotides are TGCGCCAGCAGCTTACAGGGGGTGCCGTCACCCCTCCACTTT. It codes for CASSLQGVPSPLHF. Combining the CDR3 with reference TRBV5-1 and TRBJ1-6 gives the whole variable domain KAGVTQTPRYLIKTRGQQVTLSCSPISGHRSVSWYQQTPGQGLQFLFEYFSETQRNKGNFPGRFSGRQFSNSRSEMNVSTLELGDSALYLCASSLQGVPSPLHFGNGTRLTVT.